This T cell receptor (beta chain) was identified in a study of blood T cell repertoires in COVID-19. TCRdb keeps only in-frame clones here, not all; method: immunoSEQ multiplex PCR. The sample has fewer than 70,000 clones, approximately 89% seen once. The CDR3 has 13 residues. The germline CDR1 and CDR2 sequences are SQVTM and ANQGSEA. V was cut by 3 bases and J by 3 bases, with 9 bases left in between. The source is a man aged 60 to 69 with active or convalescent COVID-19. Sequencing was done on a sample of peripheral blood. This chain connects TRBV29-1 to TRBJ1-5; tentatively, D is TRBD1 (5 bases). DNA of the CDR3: TGCAGCGTTGATACAGGCAACAATCAGCCCCAGCATTTT. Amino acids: CSVDTGNNQPQHF.